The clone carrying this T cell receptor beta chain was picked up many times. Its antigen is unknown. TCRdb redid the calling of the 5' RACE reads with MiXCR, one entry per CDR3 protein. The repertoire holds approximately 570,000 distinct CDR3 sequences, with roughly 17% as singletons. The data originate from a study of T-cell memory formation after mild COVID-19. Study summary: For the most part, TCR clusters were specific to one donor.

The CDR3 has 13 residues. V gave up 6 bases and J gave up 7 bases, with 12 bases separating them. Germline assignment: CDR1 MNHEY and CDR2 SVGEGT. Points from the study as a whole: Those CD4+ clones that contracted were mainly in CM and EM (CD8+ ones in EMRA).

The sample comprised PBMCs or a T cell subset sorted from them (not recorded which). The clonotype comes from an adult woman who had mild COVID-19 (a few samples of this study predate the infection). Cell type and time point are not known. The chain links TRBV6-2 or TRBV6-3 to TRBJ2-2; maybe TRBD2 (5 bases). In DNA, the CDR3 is TGTGCCAGCAGGCCTGGAGGTTTCGGGGAGCTGTTTTTT. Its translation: CASRPGGFGELFF.